This TCR beta chain was sequenced during a study of cytomegalovirus exposure and HLA in healthy donors. General observations from the study: Cytomegalovirus association was listed for about 160 TCR beta chains. Analyzed later, association rates of TCRs varied across HLA loci, with DRB1 most and HLA-C fewest. According to an earlier analysis, most TCR beta V segments yielded productive rearrangements about 87% or about 30% of the time.

All donors participated as healthy donors of bone marrow. In regard to this clone: As yet, its antigen is unknown.

Germline V lookup: CDR1 SGHTA, CDR2 FQGNSA. V lost 0 bases to trimming and J lost 5 bases; unmatched junction nucleotides: 2. This CDR3 has 16 residues. The PCR employed 60 Vbeta primers together with 13 Jbeta primers. Assay: immunoSEQ multiplex PCR; the TCRdb copy retains only in-frame clones and omits some. The sample has some 200,000 clones; around 83% are singletons. The chain is built from TRBV7-2 and TRBJ2-3; 13 nucleotides align to TRBD2. The sequence derives from a woman younger than 30 in good health and CMV-seronegative. The source material was PBMCs. The CDR3 region is CASSLARLAGGDTQYF. The CDR3 DNA follows: TGTGCCAGCAGCTTAGCGCGACTAGCGGGGGGAGATACGCAGTATTTT.